The T cell receptor beta chain under discussion was sequenced for a study of cytotoxic CD8 clonotypes in ibrutinib-treated CLL. The overall study: Each sample contained, on average, around 250,000 productive templates and 95,000 or so productive rearrangements.

TCRdb keeps only in-frame clones here, not all; method: immunoSEQ multiplex PCR. The sample contains about 140,000 clones, around 77% of which appear only once. Study-wide points: Higher circulating CD8+ T-cell counts strongly accompanied higher baseline clonality, above age-matched healthy donors.

The V and J ends lost 5 bases and 5 bases respectively, with 7 bases between them. Germline V CDR1 and CDR2: LNHDA, SQIVND (reference sequence). This CDR3 has 12 amino acids. Regarding this clone: The antigen is unknown.

The sample in question was PBMCs, obtained after 12 months of ibrutinib treatment. The receptor comes from a human donor with chronic lymphocytic leukemia. This chain uses TRBV19 with TRBJ1-5; D not resolved. This CDR3 reads CASSVGYQPQHF. The CDR3 DNA reads as TGTGCCAGTAGTGTAGGCTATCAGCCCCAGCATTTT. The whole variable domain, filled in from reference TRBV19 and TRBJ1-5, reads DGGITQSPKYLFRKEGQNVTLSCEQNLNHDAMYWYRQDPGQGLRLIYYSQIVNDFQKGDIAEGYSVSREKKESFPLTVTSAQKNPTAFYLCASSVGYQPQHFGDGTRLSIL.